This TCR beta chain comes out of a study of blood T cells in healthy people across ages. The junction had 2 bases not matched to a gene; V was cut back by 0 bases and J by 5 bases. The CDR3 spans 14 residues. CDR1 SGHRS and CDR2 YFSETQ come from the germline V gene. Broader study findings: The unknown donor CMV status may have confounded expanded clonotype changes. Estimated diversity across one million T cells was deemed an underestimate.

A second PCR, run for 7 to 11 cycles, used a sample-barcoded 5' primer plus a J-beta primer mix. Each sample yielded at least 3 million CDR3-containing paired-end reads. MiXCR, run by TCRdb on the 5' RACE reads, gives a single entry per CDR3 protein. The table has hundreds of thousands of distinct CDR3 sequences, approximately 21% seen once; the top ten hold 3% to 4%. Comment on this clonotype: Its antigen is currently unknown. It is likely a read error, because the conserved phenylalanine at the end of the CDR3 is missing.

The V gene is TRBV5-1, the J gene TRBJ2-7; 10 bases map to TRBD2. Sequenced input: blood. The origin of this receptor is a man between 65 and 85 years old in good health. Here the CDR3 reads CASSLVLAGDEQYY. In DNA form, the CDR3 reads TGCGCCAGCAGCTTGGTTCTAGCGGGGGACGAGCAGTACTAC.